This TCR beta chain came from a study of breast tumors, draining lymph nodes, adjacent tissues. TCRdb processed the multiplex PCR reads anew with MiXCR; each CDR3 protein has one entry. The sample yields approximately 200,000 distinct CDR3 sequences, over 25% seen once. The lymph nodes were axillary draining lymph nodes from breast cancer patients. In this sample, this clonotype turned up many times. CDR1 and CDR2 from the germline V gene are SNHLY and FYNNEI. CDR3 length equals 19 residues. Trimming at V came to 3 bases and at J to 0 bases, leaving 11 bases not matched to a gene. This receptor was taken from a female donor with breast cancer. Some clones in this sample may be carry-over from other donors' samples. The sequenced material came from axillary lymph node tissue. V usage is TRBV2 and J usage is TRBJ1-2; 12 bases are a match to TRBD1. CDR3 in amino acids: CASSEGQGALISTNYGYTF. Written as DNA, the CDR3 is TGTGCCAGCAGTGAGGGACAGGGGGCACTTATTTCGACTAACTATGGCTACACCTTC.